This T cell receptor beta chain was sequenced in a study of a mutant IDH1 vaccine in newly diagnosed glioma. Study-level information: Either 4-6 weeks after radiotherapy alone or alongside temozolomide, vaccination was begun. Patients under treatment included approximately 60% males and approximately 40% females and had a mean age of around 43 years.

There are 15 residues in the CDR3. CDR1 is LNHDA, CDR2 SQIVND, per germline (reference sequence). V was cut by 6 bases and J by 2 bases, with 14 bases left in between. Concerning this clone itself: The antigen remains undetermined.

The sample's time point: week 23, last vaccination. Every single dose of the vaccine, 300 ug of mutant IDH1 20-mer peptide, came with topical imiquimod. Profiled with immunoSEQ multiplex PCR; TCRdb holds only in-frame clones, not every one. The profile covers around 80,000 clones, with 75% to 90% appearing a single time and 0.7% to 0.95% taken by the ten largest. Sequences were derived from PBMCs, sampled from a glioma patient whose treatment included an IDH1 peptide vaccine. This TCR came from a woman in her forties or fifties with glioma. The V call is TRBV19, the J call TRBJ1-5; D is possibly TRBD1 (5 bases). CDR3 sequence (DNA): TGTGCCAGTAGGGCAGGTGGGACCGGCAATCAGCCCCAGCATTTT. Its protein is CASRAGGTGNQPQHF.